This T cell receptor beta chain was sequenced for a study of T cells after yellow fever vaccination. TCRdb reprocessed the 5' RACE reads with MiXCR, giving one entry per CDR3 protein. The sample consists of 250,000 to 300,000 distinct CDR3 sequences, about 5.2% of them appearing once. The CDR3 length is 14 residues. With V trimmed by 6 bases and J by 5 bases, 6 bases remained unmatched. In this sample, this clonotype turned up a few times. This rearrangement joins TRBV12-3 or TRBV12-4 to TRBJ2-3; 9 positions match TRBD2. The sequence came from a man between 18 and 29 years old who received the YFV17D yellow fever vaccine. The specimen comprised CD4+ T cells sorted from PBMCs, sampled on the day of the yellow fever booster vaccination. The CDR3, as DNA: TGTGCCAGCAGCTCCCAGCGGGGGGTAGATACGCAGTATTTT. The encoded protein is CASSSQRGVDTQYF.